This T cell receptor (beta chain) was identified in a study of cytomegalovirus exposure and HLA in healthy donors. CDR1 and CDR2 from the germline V gene are SNHLY and FYNNEI. Deletions cut 5 bases from V and 0 bases from J, with 11 bases between. The CDR3 is made up of 15 amino acids. Use of 60 Vbeta and 13 Jbeta primers characterized the PCR. Produced via immunoSEQ multiplex PCR; TCRdb's table is partial and in-frame only. The sample lists approximately 150,000 clones, approximately 80% occurring once. Sequencing input: PBMCs. This receptor was obtained from a woman aged 25 to 39 in good health and CMV-seronegative. V is TRBV2 and J is TRBJ1-3, with unresolved D. As DNA, the CDR3 is TGTGCCAGCAGTTTTCAAGGGAGCTCTGGAAACACCATATATTTT. This sequence encodes CASSFQGSSGNTIYF. The variable domain in full, completed from reference TRBV2 and TRBJ1-3, reads EPEVTQTPSHQVTQMGQEVILRCVPISNHLYFYWYRQILGQKVEFLVSFYNNEISEKSEIFDDQFSVERPDGSNFTLKIRSTKLEDSAMYFCASSFQGSSGNTIYFGEGSWLTVV.